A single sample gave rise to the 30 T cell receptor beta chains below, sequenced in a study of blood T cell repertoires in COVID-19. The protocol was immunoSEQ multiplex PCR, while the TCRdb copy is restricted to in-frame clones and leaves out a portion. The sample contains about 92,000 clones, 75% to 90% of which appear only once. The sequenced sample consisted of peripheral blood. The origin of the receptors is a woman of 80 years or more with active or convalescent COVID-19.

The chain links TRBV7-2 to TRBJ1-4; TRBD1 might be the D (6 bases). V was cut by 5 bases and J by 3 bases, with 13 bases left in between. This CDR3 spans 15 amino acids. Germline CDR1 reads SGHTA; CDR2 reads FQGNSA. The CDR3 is CASSPRQAANEKLFF. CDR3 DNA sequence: TGTGCCAGCAGCCCACGACAGGCAGCTAATGAAAAACTGTTTTTT.

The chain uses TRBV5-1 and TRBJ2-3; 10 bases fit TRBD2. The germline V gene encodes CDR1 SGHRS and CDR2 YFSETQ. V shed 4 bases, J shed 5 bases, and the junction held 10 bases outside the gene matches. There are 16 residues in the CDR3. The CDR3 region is CASSPKSGRAEDTQYF. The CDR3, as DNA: TGCGCCAGCAGCCCCAAGAGCGGGAGGGCAGAAGATACGCAGTATTTT.

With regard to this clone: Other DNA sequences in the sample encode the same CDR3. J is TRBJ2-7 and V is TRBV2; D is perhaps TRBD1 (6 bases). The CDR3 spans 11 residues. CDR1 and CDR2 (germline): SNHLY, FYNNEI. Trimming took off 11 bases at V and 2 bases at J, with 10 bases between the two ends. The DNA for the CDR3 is TGTGCCGGGGGCCTTGCCTACGAGCAGTACTTC. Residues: CAGGLAYEQYF.

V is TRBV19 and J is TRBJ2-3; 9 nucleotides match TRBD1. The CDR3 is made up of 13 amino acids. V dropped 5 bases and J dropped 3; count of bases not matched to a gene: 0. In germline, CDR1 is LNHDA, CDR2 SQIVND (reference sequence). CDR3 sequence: CASSDRGTDTQYF. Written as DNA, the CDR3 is TGTGCCAGTAGTGACAGGGGGACAGATACGCAGTATTTT.

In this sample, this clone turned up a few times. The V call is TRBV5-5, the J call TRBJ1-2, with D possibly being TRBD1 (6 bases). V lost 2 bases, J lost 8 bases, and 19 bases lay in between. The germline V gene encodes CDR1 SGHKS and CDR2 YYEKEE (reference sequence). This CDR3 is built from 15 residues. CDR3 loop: CASSFRTEASVGYTF. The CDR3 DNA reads TGTGCCAGCAGCTTCCGGACAGAGGCGTCGGTCGGCTACACCTTC. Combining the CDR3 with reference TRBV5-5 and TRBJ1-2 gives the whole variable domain DAGVTQSPTHLIKTRGQQVTLRCSPISGHKSVSWYQQVLGQGPQFIFQYYEKEERGRGNFPDRFSARQFPNYSSELNVNALLLGDSALYLCASSFRTEASVGYTFGSGTRLTVV.

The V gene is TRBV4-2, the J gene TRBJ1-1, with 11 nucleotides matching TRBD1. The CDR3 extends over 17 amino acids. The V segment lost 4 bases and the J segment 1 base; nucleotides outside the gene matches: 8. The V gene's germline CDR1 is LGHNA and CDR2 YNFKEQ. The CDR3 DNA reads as TGTGCCAGCAGCCGACGGGACAGGGGGTTAAAGAACACTGAAGCTTTCTTT. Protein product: CASSRRDRGLKNTEAFF.

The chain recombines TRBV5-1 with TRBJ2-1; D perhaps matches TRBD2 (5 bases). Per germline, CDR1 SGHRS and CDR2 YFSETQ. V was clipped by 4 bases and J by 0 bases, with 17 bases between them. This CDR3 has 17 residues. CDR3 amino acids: CASSVGSRGSSYNEQFF. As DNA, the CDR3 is TGCGCCAGCAGCGTGGGCTCCCGGGGAAGCTCCTACAATGAGCAGTTCTTC.

Here the CDR3 reads CASSLTQGGQETQYF. The CDR3 DNA reads TGCGCCAGCAGCCTGACGCAGGGAGGTCAAGAGACCCAGTACTTC. The rearrangement links TRBV5-1 to TRBJ2-5, with D maybe TRBD2 (6 bases). Trimming removed 4 bases at V and 2 bases at J, with 15 bases between. CDR3 size: 15 residues. The germline V gene encodes CDR1 SGHRS and CDR2 YFSETQ. The complete variable domain, with remaining parts taken from reference TRBV5-1 and TRBJ2-5, reads KAGVTQTPRYLIKTRGQQVTLSCSPISGHRSVSWYQQTPGQGLQFLFEYFSETQRNKGNFPGRFSGRQFSNSRSEMNVSTLELGDSALYLCASSLTQGGQETQYFGPGTRLLVL.

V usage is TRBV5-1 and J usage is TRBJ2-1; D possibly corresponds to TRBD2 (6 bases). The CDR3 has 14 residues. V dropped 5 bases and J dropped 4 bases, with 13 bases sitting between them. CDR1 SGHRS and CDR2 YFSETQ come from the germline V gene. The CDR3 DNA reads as TGCGCCAGCAGGTCCGGGACTCCTTACAATGAGCAGTTCTTC. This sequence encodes CASRSGTPYNEQFF.

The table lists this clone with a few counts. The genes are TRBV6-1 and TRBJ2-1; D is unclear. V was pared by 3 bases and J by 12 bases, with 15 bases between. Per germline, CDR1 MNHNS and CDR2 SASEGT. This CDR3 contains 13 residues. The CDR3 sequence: CASSDLSYSLQFF. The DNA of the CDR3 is TGTGCCAGCAGTGATCTGAGTTATAGTCTGCAGTTCTTC.

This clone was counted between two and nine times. CDR3 nucleotide sequence: TGCAGCGTTGATAACAGTGCGGGGACCCAGTACTTC. Encoded protein: CSVDNSAGTQYF. The genes are TRBV29-1 and TRBJ2-5, with D maybe TRBD2 (5 bases). This CDR3 region has 12 residues. Trimming left V 3 bases short and J 7 bases short, with 12 bases between. The germline gives CDR1 SQVTM, CDR2 ANQGSEA. Full variable domain (missing parts from reference TRBV29-1 and TRBJ2-5): SAVISQKPSRDICQRGTSLTIQCQVDSQVTMMFWYRQQPGQSLTLIATANQGSEATYESGFVIDKFPISRPNLTFSTLTVSNMSPEDSSIYLCSVDNSAGTQYFGPGTRLLVL.

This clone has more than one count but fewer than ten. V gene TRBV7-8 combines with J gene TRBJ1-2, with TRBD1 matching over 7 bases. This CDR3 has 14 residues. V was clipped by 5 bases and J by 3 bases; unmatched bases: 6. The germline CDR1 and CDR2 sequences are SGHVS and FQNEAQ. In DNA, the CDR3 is TGTGCCAGCAGCCCGCGGACAGGCTACTATGGCTACACCTTC. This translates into CASSPRTGYYGYTF.

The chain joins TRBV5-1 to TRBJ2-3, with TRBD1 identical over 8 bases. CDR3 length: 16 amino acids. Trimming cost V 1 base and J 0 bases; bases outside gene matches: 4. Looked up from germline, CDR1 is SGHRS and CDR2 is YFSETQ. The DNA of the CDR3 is TGCGCCAGCAGCTTGCAGGGGGCGCATAGCACAGATACGCAGTATTTT. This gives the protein CASSLQGAHSTDTQYF.

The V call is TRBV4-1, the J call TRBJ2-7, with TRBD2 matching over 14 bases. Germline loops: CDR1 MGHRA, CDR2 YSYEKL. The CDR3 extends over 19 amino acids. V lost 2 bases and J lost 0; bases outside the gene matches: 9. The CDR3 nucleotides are TGCGCCAGCAGCCAAACTCCGGGACTAGCGGGGGATCCCTCCTACGAGCAGTACTTC. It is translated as CASSQTPGLAGDPSYEQYF.

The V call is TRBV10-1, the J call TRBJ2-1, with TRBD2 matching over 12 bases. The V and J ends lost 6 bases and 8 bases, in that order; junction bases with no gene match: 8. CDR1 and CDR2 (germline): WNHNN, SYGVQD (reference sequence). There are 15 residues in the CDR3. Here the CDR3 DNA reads TGCGCCAGCAGACAGACTAGCGGGAGTGACGATGAGCAGTTCTTC. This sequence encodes CASRQTSGSDDEQFF.

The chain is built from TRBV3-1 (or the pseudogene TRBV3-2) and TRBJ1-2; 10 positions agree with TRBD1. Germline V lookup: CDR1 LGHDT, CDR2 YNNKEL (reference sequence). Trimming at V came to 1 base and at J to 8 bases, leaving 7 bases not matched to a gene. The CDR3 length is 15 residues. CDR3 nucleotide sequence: TGTGCCAGCAGCCAAGGCCCAGACAGGGGGCGAGGCTACACCTTC. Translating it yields CASSQGPDRGRGYTF.

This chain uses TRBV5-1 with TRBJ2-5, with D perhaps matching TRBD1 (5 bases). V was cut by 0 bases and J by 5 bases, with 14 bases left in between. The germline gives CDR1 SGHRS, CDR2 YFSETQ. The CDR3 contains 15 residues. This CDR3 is CASSLAPGLGETQYF. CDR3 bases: TGCGCCAGCAGCTTGGCCCCAGGGTTGGGGGAGACCCAGTACTTC.

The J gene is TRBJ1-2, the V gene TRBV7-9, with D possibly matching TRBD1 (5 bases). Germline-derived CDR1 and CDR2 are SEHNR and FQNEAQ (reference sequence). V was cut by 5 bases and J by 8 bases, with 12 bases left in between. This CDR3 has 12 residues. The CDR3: CASSRGVLGYTF. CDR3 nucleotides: TGTGCCAGCAGCCGGGGGGTTTTGGGCTACACCTTC.

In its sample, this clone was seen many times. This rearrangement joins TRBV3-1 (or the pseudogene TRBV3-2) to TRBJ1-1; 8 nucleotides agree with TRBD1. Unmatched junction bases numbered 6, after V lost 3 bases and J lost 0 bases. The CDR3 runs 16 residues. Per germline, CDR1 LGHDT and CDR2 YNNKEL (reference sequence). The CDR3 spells CASSHRRGQVNTEAFF. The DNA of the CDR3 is TGTGCCAGCAGCCACCGCAGGGGGCAGGTGAACACTGAAGCTTTCTTT.

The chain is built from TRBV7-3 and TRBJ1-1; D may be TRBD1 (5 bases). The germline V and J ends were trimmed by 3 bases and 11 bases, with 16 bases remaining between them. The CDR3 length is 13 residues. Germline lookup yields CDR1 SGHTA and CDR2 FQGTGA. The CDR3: CASSLGTLAGAFF. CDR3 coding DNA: TGTGCCAGCAGCTTGGGGACTCTCGCCGGGGCTTTCTTT.

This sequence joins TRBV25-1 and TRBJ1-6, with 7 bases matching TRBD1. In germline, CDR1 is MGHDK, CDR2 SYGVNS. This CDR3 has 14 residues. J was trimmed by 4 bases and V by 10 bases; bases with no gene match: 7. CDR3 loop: CATHATGYNSPLHF. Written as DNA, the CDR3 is TGTGCCACTCACGCGACAGGGTATAATTCACCCCTCCACTTT. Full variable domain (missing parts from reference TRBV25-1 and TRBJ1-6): EADIYQTPRYLVIGTGKKITLECSQTMGHDKMYWYQQDPGMELHLIHYSYGVNSTEKGDLSSESTVSRIRTEHFPLTLESARPSHTSQYLCATHATGYNSPLHFGNGTRLTVT.

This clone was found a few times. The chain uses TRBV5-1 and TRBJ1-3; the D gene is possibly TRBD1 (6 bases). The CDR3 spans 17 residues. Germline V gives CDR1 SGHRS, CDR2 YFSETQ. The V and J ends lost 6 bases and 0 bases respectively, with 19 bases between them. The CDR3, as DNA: TGCGCCAGCACCCCATACCGGGGGGGCAGCTCTGGAAACACCATATATTTT. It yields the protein CASTPYRGGSSGNTIYF.

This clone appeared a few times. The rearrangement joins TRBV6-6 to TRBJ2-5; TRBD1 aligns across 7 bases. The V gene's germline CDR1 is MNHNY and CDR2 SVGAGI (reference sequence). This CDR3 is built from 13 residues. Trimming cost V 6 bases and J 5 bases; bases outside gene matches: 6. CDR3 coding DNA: TGTGCCAGCAGCCTCGACAGGGTTGAGACCCAGTACTTC. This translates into CASSLDRVETQYF.

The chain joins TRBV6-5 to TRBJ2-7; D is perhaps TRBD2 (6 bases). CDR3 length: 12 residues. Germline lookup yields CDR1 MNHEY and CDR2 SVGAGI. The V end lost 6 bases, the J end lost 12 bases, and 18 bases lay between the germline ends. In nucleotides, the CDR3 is TGTGCCAGCAGCACTGAAATTGCGGGGTCGTACTTC. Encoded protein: CASSTEIAGSYF.

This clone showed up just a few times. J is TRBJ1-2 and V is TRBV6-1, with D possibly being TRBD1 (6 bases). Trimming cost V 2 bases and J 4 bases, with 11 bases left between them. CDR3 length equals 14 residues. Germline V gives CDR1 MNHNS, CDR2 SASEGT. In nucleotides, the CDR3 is TGTGCCAGCAGTGAACAGGGGCCAGTCTATGGCTACACCTTC. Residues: CASSEQGPVYGYTF.

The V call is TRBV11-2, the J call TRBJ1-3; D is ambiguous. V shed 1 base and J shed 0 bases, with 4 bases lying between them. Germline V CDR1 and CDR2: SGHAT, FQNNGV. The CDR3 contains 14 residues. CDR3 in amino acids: CASSLVGSGNTIYF. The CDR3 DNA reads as TGTGCCAGCAGCTTAGTCGGCTCTGGAAACACCATATATTTT.

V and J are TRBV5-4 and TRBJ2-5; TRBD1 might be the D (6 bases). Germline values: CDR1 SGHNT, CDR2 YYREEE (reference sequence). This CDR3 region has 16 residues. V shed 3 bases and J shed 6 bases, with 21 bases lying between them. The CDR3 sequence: CASSSPLSTGSKTQYF. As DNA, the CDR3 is TGTGCCAGCAGCTCCCCATTAAGCACAGGGTCGAAGACCCAGTACTTC.

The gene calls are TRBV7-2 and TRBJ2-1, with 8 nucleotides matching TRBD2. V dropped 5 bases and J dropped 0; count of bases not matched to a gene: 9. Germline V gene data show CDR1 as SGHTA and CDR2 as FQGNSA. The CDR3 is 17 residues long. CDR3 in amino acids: CASSPRGGSSSYNEQFF. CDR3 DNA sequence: TGTGCCAGCAGCCCACGCGGGGGGTCGAGCTCCTACAATGAGCAGTTCTTC.

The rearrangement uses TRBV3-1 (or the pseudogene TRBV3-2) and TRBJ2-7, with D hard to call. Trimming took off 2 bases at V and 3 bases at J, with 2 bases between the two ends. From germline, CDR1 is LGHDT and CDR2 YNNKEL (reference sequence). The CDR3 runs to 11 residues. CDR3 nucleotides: TGTGCCAGCAGCCAATACTACGAGCAGTACTTC. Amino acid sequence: CASSQYYEQYF.

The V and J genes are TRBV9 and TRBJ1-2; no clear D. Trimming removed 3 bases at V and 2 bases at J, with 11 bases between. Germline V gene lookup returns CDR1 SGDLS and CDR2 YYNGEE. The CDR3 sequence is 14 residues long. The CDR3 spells CASSAVPGNYGYTF. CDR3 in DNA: TGTGCCAGCAGCGCCGTGCCAGGCAACTATGGCTACACCTTC.